The present T cell receptor beta chain was sequenced within a study of cytomegalovirus exposure and HLA in healthy donors. Regarding the study as a whole: The TCR clusters that emerged in the first cohort tended, a later analysis found, to co-occur in the approximately 120 validation repertoires.

Clones were sequenced by immunoSEQ multiplex PCR, and TCRdb holds only the in-frame ones, with some missing. The sample contains roughly 130,000 clones, roughly 90% of which appear only once. The germline V gene has CDR1 MNHEY and CDR2 SMNVEV (reference sequence). The CDR3 loop spans 13 amino acids. V lost 9 bases to trimming and J lost 3 bases; unmatched junction nucleotides: 8. With respect to this clone: What it binds is unknown.

The sequence derives from a man between 25 and 39 years old in good health and CMV-seronegative. J is TRBJ2-7 and V is TRBV27; TRBD1 matches 7 bases. Sequenced sample: PBMCs. The chain's CDR3 is CARLPGQSYEQYF. The CDR3 nucleotides read TGTGCCAGGTTACCGGGACAGAGCTACGAGCAGTACTTC.